These T cell receptor beta chains were read from a single sample in a study of molecular identifiers for immune sequencing clone quantification. From the PCR reads, TCRdb called clonotypes with MiXCR, one entry per CDR3 protein. Seen here are just under 650,000 distinct CDR3 sequences, about 20% observed once, and the top ten hold roughly 0.85%. The sequencing sample was made of naive CD8+ T cells from blood, with Jurkat cell RNA spiked in. The receptors were gathered from a human donor in good health. Some libraries in this study had Jurkat cell RNA spiked in. The CDR3 runs from the conserved cysteine through the conserved F or W. D genes are given only for firm matches. Expanded clones are given a class, and other clones once, few, many or no size at all.

size,D,V,J,CDR3,DNA
.,.,TRBV7-3,TRBJ2-2,CASSLLRYTGELFF,TGTGCCAGCAGCTTGCTACGGTACACCGGGGAGCTGTTTTTT
many,.,TRBV12-3/TRBV12-4,TRBJ2-3,CASSLGRWGYF,TGTGCCAGCAGTTTAGGCCGATGGGGGTATTTT
.,.,TRBV6-2/TRBV6-3,TRBJ2-1,CASSPSLRINEQFF,TGTGCCAGCAGTCCATCCCTCAGAATCAATGAGCAGTTCTTC
many,.,TRBV30,TRBJ1-1,CAWRSQGGNTEAFF,TGTGCCTGGAGATCCCAGGGAGGTAACACTGAAGCTTTCTTT
few,.,TRBV5-6,TRBJ2-3,CASSFKSREKFMDTQYF,TGTGCCAGCAGCTTTAAAAGCAGGGAGAAATTCATGGATACGCAGTATTTT
many,.,TRBV7-8,TRBJ2-7,CASSLAREQGTHEQYF,TGTGCCAGCAGCTTAGCGCGTGAGCAGGGCACCCACGAGCAGTACTTC
many,.,TRBV7-2,TRBJ1-1,CASSPTPKSGRAEAFF,TGTGCCAGCAGCCCGACCCCGAAATCTGGACGCGCTGAAGCTTTCTTT
many,TRBD1,TRBV7-3,TRBJ1-1,CASSLTRQGRTEAFF,TGTGCCAGCAGCTTAACGCGACAGGGTCGGACTGAAGCTTTCTTT
.,.,TRBV19,TRBJ1-1,CASIHRGGGSEAFF,TGTGCCAGCATCCACCGGGGGGGGGGCAGTGAAGCTTTCTTT
many,.,TRBV30,TRBJ2-1,CAWSQPRVSPYNEQFF,TGTGCCTGGAGTCAACCGAGGGTGTCACCCTACAATGAGCAGTTCTTC
few,.,TRBV6-2/TRBV6-3,TRBJ2-7,CASSLGATTYEQYF,TGTGCCAGCAGCCTGGGGGCAACAACCTACGAGCAGTACTTC
many,.,TRBV5-1,TRBJ2-1,CASSLELRGEQFF,TGCGCCAGCAGCTTGGAACTCCGAGGTGAGCAGTTCTTC
.,TRBD1,TRBV30,TRBJ2-5,CAWGVRDRLLQETQYF,TGTGCCTGGGGTGTACGGGACAGACTCTTACAAGAGACCCAGTACTTC
.,TRBD2,TRBV29-1,TRBJ2-3,CSIQGTSGNQTFTDTQYF,TGCAGCATTCAGGGGACTAGCGGGAACCAGACTTTCACAGATACGCAGTATTTT
.,.,TRBV6-2/TRBV6-3,TRBJ2-5,CASSYSMAGSKYQETQYF,TGTGCCAGCAGTTACTCTATGGCGGGGTCGAAGTACCAAGAGACCCAGTACTTC
many,.,TRBV27,TRBJ1-5,CASSITGPGYGQPQHF,TGTGCCAGCAGTATAACGGGCCCAGGCTACGGTCAGCCCCAGCATTTT
many,.,TRBV30,TRBJ2-2,CAWRDLTGELFF,TGTGCCTGGAGGGACCTAACCGGGGAGCTGTTTTTT
.,.,TRBV6-2/TRBV6-3,TRBJ2-3,CASSYIGEVADTQYF,TGTGCCAGCAGTTACATTGGGGAGGTGGCAGATACGCAGTATTTT
.,TRBD1,TRBV20-1,TRBJ2-3,CSVRTGSTDTQYF,TGCAGTGTGCGGACAGGGTCCACAGATACGCAGTATTTT
many,.,TRBV6-5,TRBJ2-3,CASSRPPGLKRDTQYF,TGTGCCAGCAGCCGTCCCCCAGGGCTCAAAAGAGATACGCAGTATTTT
many,.,TRBV20-1,TRBJ2-3,CSAPYSTDTQYF,TGCAGTGCCCCCTACAGCACAGATACGCAGTATTTT
many,.,TRBV7-9,TRBJ1-2,CASSDRANYGYTF,TGTGCCAGCAGCGACAGAGCTAACTATGGCTACACCTTC
many,.,TRBV4-1,TRBJ2-3,CASSQAAPTTDTQYF,TGCGCCAGCAGCCAAGCCGCCCCGACTACCGATACGCAGTATTTT
.,.,TRBV11-2,TRBJ2-5,CASSLHGSEGEAQYF,TGTGCCAGCAGCCTCCATGGTTCGGAGGGGGAGGCCCAGTACTTC
few,TRBD1,TRBV16,TRBJ2-7,CASSPIRGGQGPEQYF,TGTGCCAGCAGCCCGATTCGGGGGGGACAGGGGCCCGAGCAGTACTTC
many,.,TRBV7-9,TRBJ1-4,CASSLAEGKREKLFF,TGTGCCAGCAGCTTAGCGGAGGGGAAACGTGAAAAACTGTTTTTT
many,.,TRBV29-1,TRBJ2-7,CSVEDRGLRSSYEQYF,TGCAGCGTTGAAGATCGGGGTTTGAGGAGCTCCTACGAGCAGTACTTC
many,TRBD1,TRBV7-9,TRBJ1-1,CASSLAGGVLNTEAFF,TGTGCCAGCAGCTTAGCAGGGGGCGTTTTGAACACTGAAGCTTTCTTT
.,.,TRBV7-9,TRBJ2-6,CASSLAQGTGANVMTF,TGTGCCAGCAGCTTAGCCCAGGGGACGGGGGCCAACGTCATGACTTTC
many,.,TRBV2,TRBJ2-7,CASSEEGPGNEQYF,TGTGCCAGCAGTGAAGAGGGGCCAGGGAACGAGCAGTACTTC
.,TRBD1,TRBV28,TRBJ2-7,CASSFLLIDRGGQYF,TGTGCCAGCAGTTTTTTGTTAATTGACAGGGGGGGGCAGTACTTC
.,.,TRBV7-9,TRBJ1-1,CASSLFFGEQTEAFF,TGTGCCAGCAGCTTATTTTTTGGGGAACAAACTGAAGCTTTCTTT
few,.,TRBV12-5,TRBJ2-2,CASGLSGRRTGELFF,TGTGCTAGTGGTTTGTCAGGGCGGCGCACCGGGGAGCTGTTTTTT
many,.,TRBV27,TRBJ1-6,CASSSSYNSPLHF,TGTGCCAGCAGTTCCTCCTATAATTCACCCCTCCACTTT
many,.,TRBV20-1,TRBJ2-7,CSARDLDSYEQYF,TGCAGTGCTAGGGACCTTGATTCCTACGAGCAGTACTTC
few,TRBD1,TRBV7-9,TRBJ1-4,CASKPTGTNEKLFF,TGTGCCAGCAAGCCGACAGGGACTAATGAAAAACTGTTTTTT
.,.,TRBV7-9,TRBJ1-5,CASSDSRPGDTQHF,TGTGCCAGCAGCGACAGCCGACCAGGAGATACGCAGCATTTT
many,.,TRBV7-9,TRBJ1-4,CASSFPRGPYEKLFF,TGTGCCAGCAGCTTCCCGCGAGGACCTTATGAAAAACTGTTTTTT
few,TRBD2,TRBV27,TRBJ2-2,CASGPGLALAGELFF,TGTGCCAGCGGGCCGGGACTAGCCCTTGCCGGGGAGCTGTTTTTT
many,.,TRBV12-3/TRBV12-4,TRBJ1-2,CASSFGFSPANYGYTF,TGTGCCAGCAGTTTTGGGTTTAGTCCCGCGAACTATGGCTACACCTTC
many,.,TRBV3-1,TRBJ1-1,CASSQAEPVAFF,TGTGCCAGCAGCCAAGCGGAGCCCGTCGCTTTCTTT
once,.,TRBV27,TRBJ2-1,CVSMQGDEQFF,TGTGTCAGCATGCAAGGGGATGAGCAGTTCTTC
many,.,TRBV14,TRBJ2-7,CASSQDGLDEQYF,TGTGCCAGCAGCCAAGATGGGTTGGACGAGCAGTACTTC
few,TRBD2,TRBV11-2,TRBJ2-5,CASSFPGAGHQETQYF,TGTGCCAGCAGCTTCCCCGGAGCGGGGCACCAAGAGACCCAGTACTTC